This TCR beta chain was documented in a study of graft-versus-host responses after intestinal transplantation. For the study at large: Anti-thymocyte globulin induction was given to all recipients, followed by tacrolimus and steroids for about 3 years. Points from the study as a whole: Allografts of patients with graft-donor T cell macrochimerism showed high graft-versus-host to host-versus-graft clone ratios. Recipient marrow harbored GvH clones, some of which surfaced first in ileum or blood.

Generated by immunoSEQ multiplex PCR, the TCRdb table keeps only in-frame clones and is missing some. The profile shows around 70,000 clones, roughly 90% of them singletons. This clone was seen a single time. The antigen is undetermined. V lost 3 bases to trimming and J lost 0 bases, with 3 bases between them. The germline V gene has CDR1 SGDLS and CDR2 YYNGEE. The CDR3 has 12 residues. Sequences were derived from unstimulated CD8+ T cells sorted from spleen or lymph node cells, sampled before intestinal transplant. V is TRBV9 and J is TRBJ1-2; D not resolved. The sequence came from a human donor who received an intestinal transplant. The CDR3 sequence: CASSASNYGYTF. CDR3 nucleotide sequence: TGTGCCAGCAGCGCATCTAACTATGGCTACACCTTC.